This TCR beta chain is from a study of vaccination effects on CD4 cells after COVID-19. At the level of the study: Participants received two doses of either the BNT162b2 or mRNA-1273 vaccine. Study-level points and caveats: Convalescent patients were few in the study, and early post-infection timepoints were absent. There was only 1 of 255 vaccine-induced clones in healthy vaccinees that cross-reacted with common cold coronaviruses.

From germline, CDR1 is SGHTA and CDR2 FQGNSA. The CDR3 extends over 14 amino acids. The ends were cut back, 1 base at V and 1 base at J, with 4 bases in the middle. Assay used: immunoSEQ multiplex PCR; TCRdb lists only in-frame clones, some missing. Among about 63,000 clones listed, over 70% were seen once. Viral peptide pool expansion of antigen-specific CD4+ T cells preceded sequencing in the ViraFEST assay. The culture ran for 10 days before CD4+ T cells were isolated. None of these healthy vaccinees had been infected with SARS-CoV-2 before vaccination. A half-medium replacement with IL-2 medium was carried out on days 3 and 7. Of note for this clone: Its antigen is not known.

The V and J genes are TRBV7-2 and TRBJ2-2; D is unclear. This TCR was sampled from a human donor who received a COVID-19 vaccine. Sequencing was performed on CD4+ T cells from PBMCs cultured with HCoV-OC43 spike peptides, taken before COVID-19 vaccination. Regarding subset: HCoV-OC43 spike overlapping peptide pool stimulation. The CDR3: CASSLGQNTGELFF. The DNA of the CDR3 is TGTGCCAGCAGCTTAGGACAGAACACCGGGGAGCTGTTTTTT.